Presented here are 17 T cell receptor beta chains from one specimen sequenced in a study of blood T cell repertoires in COVID-19. TCRdb keeps only in-frame clones here, not all; method: immunoSEQ multiplex PCR. The profile shows about 93,000 clones, about 77% of them singletons. Sequenced: peripheral blood. All receptors derive from a human donor in a cohort sampled during active COVID-19.

V gene TRBV11-2 combines with J gene TRBJ2-7, with 10 bases matching TRBD2. Germline-derived CDR1 and CDR2 are SGHAT and FQNNGV. V lost 5 bases, J lost 2 bases, and 12 bases stayed unmatched. This CDR3 contains 17 residues. The CDR3 nucleotides read TGTGCCAGCAGCCAAACCCGCCGCAGCGGGGGGGCCTACGAGCAGTACTTC. Its protein product is CASSQTRRSGGAYEQYF.

In this sample, this clone turned up many times. V gene TRBV14 combines with J gene TRBJ1-4; maybe TRBD1 (5 bases). Germline-derived CDR1 and CDR2 are SGHDN and FVKESK. The CDR3 runs to 15 residues. The V end was cut by 0 bases, the J end by 3 bases, with 8 bases between. CDR3 nucleotide sequence: TGTGCCAGCAGCCAAGATGGGGGGGCTAATGAAAAACTGTTTTTT. Its translation is CASSQDGGANEKLFF.

The chain links TRBV5-6 to TRBJ2-7; maybe TRBD2 (5 bases). Germline lookup yields CDR1 SGHDT and CDR2 YYEEEE. The CDR3 has 12 amino acids. Trimming left V 4 bases short and J 6 bases short, with 11 bases between. CDR3 protein: CASSLGLFEQYF. For the CDR3, the DNA is TGTGCCAGCAGCCTTGGACTGTTCGAGCAGTACTTC.

V gene TRBV28 combines with J gene TRBJ2-7, with D hard to call. Germline CDR1 MDHEN, CDR2 SYDVKM. Trimming left V 4 bases short and J 0 bases short, with 7 bases between. CDR3 length: 13 residues. The CDR3 loop reads CASSWHNSYEQYF. CDR3 coding DNA: TGTGCCAGCAGTTGGCACAACTCCTACGAGCAGTACTTC.

The V call is TRBV10-3, the J call TRBJ2-3; 13 positions agree with TRBD2. The V gene's germline CDR1 is ENHRY and CDR2 SYGVKD. V shed 7 bases and J 0 bases; nucleotides not matched to a gene: 7. The CDR3 is made up of 17 amino acids. The CDR3 region has the DNA TGTGCCATCACCCGGACTAGCGGGGGTACTAGCACAGATACGCAGTATTTT. Translation gives CAITRTSGGTSTDTQYF.

V gene TRBV12-3 or TRBV12-4 combines with J gene TRBJ2-1, with a weak D call TRBD2 (6 bases). V lost 8 bases to trimming and J lost 11 bases, with 16 bases between them. CDR3 length equals 12 residues. The CDR3 sequence: CASGLGSLKQFF. Here the CDR3 DNA reads TGTGCCAGCGGCCTCGGGAGTCTTAAGCAGTTCTTC.

This chain links TRBV14 with TRBJ1-3; a possible D gene is TRBD1 (6 bases). The CDR3 consists of 10 residues. Germline V gene lookup returns CDR1 SGHDN and CDR2 FVKESK. Trimming took 8 bases from V and 7 from J, leaving 6 bases between them. The CDR3 nucleotides read TGTGCCAGCGGACAGAACACCATATATTTT. Residues: CASGQNTIYF.

The chain combines TRBV28 with TRBJ2-1; weak D call: TRBD2 (6 bases). Germline V gene sequence: CDR1 MDHEN, CDR2 SYDVKM. Trimming shortened V by 4 bases and J by 6 bases, and 16 bases separated the two germline ends. The CDR3 is made up of 15 amino acids. The CDR3 nucleotides are TGTGCCAGCAGTTCACCATTGGGGGGAGCCAATGAGCAGTTCTTC. Translated: CASSSPLGGANEQFF.

This clone appeared once. This rearrangement joins TRBV2 to TRBJ2-1, with TRBD2 matching over 8 bases. With V trimmed by 1 base and J by 6 bases, 2 bases remained unmatched. The CDR3 is 14 residues long. Germline assignment: CDR1 SNHLY and CDR2 FYNNEI. The CDR3 protein is CASSEGLAGNEQFF. CDR3 nucleotide sequence: TGTGCCAGCAGTGAAGGCCTAGCGGGCAATGAGCAGTTCTTC.

The CDR3: CASTKSGGANYEQYF. CDR3 sequence (DNA): TGTGCCAGCACCAAGAGTGGGGGCGCGAACTACGAGCAGTACTTC. The gene calls are TRBV28 and TRBJ2-7; D is possibly TRBD1 (6 bases). The germline V gene encodes CDR1 MDHEN and CDR2 SYDVKM. V was cut by 7 bases and J by 3 bases, with 19 bases left in between. There are 15 residues in the CDR3.

The chain joins TRBV19 to TRBJ1-6; D call uncertain. Germline V gene lookup returns CDR1 LNHDA and CDR2 SQIVND (reference sequence). The V gene lost 7 bases and the J gene lost 8 bases, with 18 bases spanning the gap. The CDR3 length is 15 residues. CDR3 protein: CASNDQHPRDSPLHF. The CDR3 coding sequence is TGTGCCAGTAATGATCAGCACCCTCGGGATTCACCCCTCCACTTT. Full variable domain (outside the CDR3, taken from reference TRBV19 and TRBJ1-6): DGGITQSPKYLFRKEGQNVTLSCEQNLNHDAMYWYRQDPGQGLRLIYYSQIVNDFQKGDIAEGYSVSREKKESFPLTVTSAQKNPTAFYLCASNDQHPRDSPLHFGNGTRLTVT.

V gene TRBV3-1 (or the pseudogene TRBV3-2) combines with J gene TRBJ2-2; 13 bases are shared with TRBD2. CDR1 is LGHDT and CDR2 is YNNKEL in the germline V gene (reference sequence). This CDR3 is 16 amino acids long. The V and J ends lost 4 bases and 6 bases, in that order; junction bases with no gene match: 5. This CDR3 is CASSRTTSGGAGELFF. The CDR3, as DNA: TGTGCCAGCAGCCGGACCACTAGCGGGGGGGCCGGGGAGCTGTTTTTT.

The chain links TRBV19 to TRBJ2-2, with a tentative D call TRBD1 (5 bases). V lost 3 bases to trimming and J lost 3 bases, with 14 bases between them. Germline CDR1 and CDR2: LNHDA and SQIVND (reference sequence). This CDR3 has 16 amino acids. CDR3 sequence reads: CASSIRQGWDTGELFF. In nucleotides, the CDR3 is TGTGCCAGTAGTATTCGGCAGGGTTGGGACACCGGGGAGCTGTTTTTT.

V usage is TRBV2 and J usage is TRBJ2-1, with D tentatively TRBD2 (5 bases). The V and J ends lost 6 bases and 8 bases respectively, with 23 bases between them. The germline CDR1 and CDR2 sequences are SNHLY and FYNNEI. The CDR3 is made up of 16 amino acids. The CDR3 DNA is TGTGCCAGCAGGGCACTAGGTTGGTTTTTCGGGGATGAGCAGTTCTTC. It translates to CASRALGWFFGDEQFF.

The rearrangement uses TRBV30 and TRBJ1-3; no clear D gene. Germline loops: CDR1 GTSNPN, CDR2 SVGIG (reference sequence). This CDR3 is 12 amino acids long. The V end lost 3 bases, the J end lost 3 bases, and 6 bases lay between the germline ends. CDR3 protein: CAWSAVGNTIYF. The CDR3 region has the DNA TGTGCCTGGAGCGCAGTTGGAAACACCATATATTTT.

This chain links TRBV28 with TRBJ2-7, with 10 positions matching TRBD1. Germline trimming cut 6 bases from V and 3 bases from J; bases unmatched to any gene: 2. Germline values: CDR1 MDHEN, CDR2 SYDVKM. CDR3 length: 13 amino acids. This CDR3 is CASRGQGYYEQYF. The CDR3 DNA is TGTGCCAGCAGGGGACAGGGGTACTACGAGCAGTACTTC. Filled out from reference TRBV28 and TRBJ2-7, the complete variable domain reads DVKVTQSSRYLVKRTGEKVFLECVQDMDHENMFWYRQDPGLGLRLIYFSYDVKMKEKGDIPEGYSVSREKKERFSLILESASTNQTSMYLCASRGQGYYEQYFGPGTRLTVT.

The chain couples TRBV12-3 or TRBV12-4 to TRBJ2-2, with a tentative D call TRBD2 (6 bases). Trimming left V 5 bases short and J 4 bases short, with 8 bases between. The CDR3 is 13 residues long. The CDR3 protein is CASSGGATGELFF. CDR3 nucleotide sequence: TGTGCCAGCAGTGGAGGGGCCACCGGGGAGCTGTTTTTT.